This TCR beta chain was captured in a study of shared clonotypes between healthy human individuals (dated by TCRdb to 2018 to 2020). Background for the entire study: Three men and two women, aged 18 to 49 years, made up the cohort. Libraries were prepared and TCR repertoires were sequenced by different laboratories using diverse techniques, in order to increase sequencing depth and limit assay-specific biases. Between about 0.8 and 8.9 billion PBMCs per donor were obtained by leukapheresis. Per donor, three plates each were used for CD4 naive and CD4 memory, two for CD8 naive, and one for CD8 memory. Blood TCR repertoires of roughly five healthy adults were deeply sequenced to estimate repertoire size and the extent of clonotype sharing between individuals. Overall results and qualifications from the work: Incomplete sequencing was indicated by rarefaction of sorted-subset datasets, despite the large sequencing depth. Pairwise subsampling led to the expectation that sequencing depth would affect the degree of clonotype sharing among donors. Naive subsets generally had larger estimated clonotype richness than memory subsets did. Sampling was restricted to blood, and TCR repertoires in tissues likely differ from the TCR repertoires found in blood. When several donors were compared, the shared fraction of clonotypes was about 5.4% for naive CD4, 3.5% to 4% for naive CD8, roughly 2.3% for memory CD4, and around 0.4% for memory CD8. Compared with non-shared clonotypes, the clonotypes found in all four sorted-subset donors had higher generation probabilities. Because the study included a small number of donors, the genetic and exposure-history diversity represented was limited.

TCR CDR3 regions were amplified from genomic DNA by multiplex PCR using the deep immunoSEQ assay. Extracted genomic DNA from each cell subset was distributed evenly across all wells of several immunoSEQ 96-well plates, and each plate was treated as a replicate. Each replicate PCR for sorted subsets received around 200 ng genomic DNA, equal to some 32,000 T cell genomes. Purified libraries were quantified with a Qubit 3.0 fluorometer, sized on a Bioanalyzer 2100, and re-quantified with the KAPA Library Quantification kit. A separate single-read 150-cycle Illumina NextSeq 550 flow cell was used to sequence each immunoSEQ 96-well plate. In the original analysis: The immunoSEQ output contained only junctional sequences without quality scores, so filtering could not match that applied to full-length reads. Sequences were annotated with PyIR, a Python wrapper for IgBLAST v1.9, using IMGT germline references to assign V/J genes and CDR3. Reads were filtered out if the reads had weak V/J assignments (E-value above 1e-6), no CDR3, stop codons, out-of-frame junctions, or ambiguous translated residues. V3J clonotypes were defined as sequences sharing an identical inferred V gene, J gene, and CDR3 amino acid sequence. The percentage overlap between two repertoires was calculated by dividing the number of shared unique clonotypes by the size of the smaller repertoire. Repertoire richness was assessed with RTK rarefaction, the Chao1 estimator, and Recon v2.1 estimates of unobserved clonotypes. For all TCRbeta clonotypes obtained by the gDNA method from four donors, generation probabilities were computed with OLGA. The table was pulled from immuneACCESS by TCRdb, which kept in-frame rearrangements only. Such tables lose some clones; where checked, under half of the loss comes from unresolved V genes, and the rest has no known cause. That table furnishes V, J and clone size, whereas the DNA furnished D and trimming. The sample yields around 580,000 clones; 95% to 98% were counted once. 0.25% to 0.35% of the sample lies in the top ten.

For the CD8 naive samples, CD45RO-negative cells were positively selected for CCR7, yielding a CD45RA+CCR7+ population from which TemRA cells were excluded. Donors were healthy HIV-negative adults with no recently reported acute infections or vaccinations. Only Caucasian adults living in Nashville, Tennessee, USA were represented among the donors. Blood was obtained by leukapheresis, after which PBMCs were separated by Ficoll-Histopaque density gradient centrifugation and cryopreserved in liquid nitrogen vapor phase. Analytical flow cytometry was used to check the purity and quantity of every magnetically sorted T cell population. Genomic DNA was isolated from every sorted fraction and measured by UV absorbance on a Nanodrop 2000c. About this clone: Its antigen is not yet known. Base qualities are not recorded, but no much larger clone differs from it by a single base.

Sequences were obtained from naive CD8+ T cells sorted from blood. The sample's cell subset or site label, in plain terms: CD45RA+CCR7+. The clonotype originates from a man younger than 40 in good health.

Read as DNA, the sequence is TGTGCCAGCAGCGTAGGACTAGCGGGAGTCCCCGAGCAGTACTTC. This sequence encodes CASSVGLAGVPEQYF. The chain is assembled from TRBV9 and TRBJ2-7, with 12 bases in between that match TRBD2. From V the trimming removes 0 bases and from J it removes 6 bases, while the gene matches leave 4 bases of the junction unaccounted for. Reading the germline V gene gives CDR1 SGDLS and CDR2 YYNGEE. The CDR3 runs 15 amino acids, cysteine and phenylalanine included. Only the CDR3 DNA stays, 45 bases, in frame from base 1.